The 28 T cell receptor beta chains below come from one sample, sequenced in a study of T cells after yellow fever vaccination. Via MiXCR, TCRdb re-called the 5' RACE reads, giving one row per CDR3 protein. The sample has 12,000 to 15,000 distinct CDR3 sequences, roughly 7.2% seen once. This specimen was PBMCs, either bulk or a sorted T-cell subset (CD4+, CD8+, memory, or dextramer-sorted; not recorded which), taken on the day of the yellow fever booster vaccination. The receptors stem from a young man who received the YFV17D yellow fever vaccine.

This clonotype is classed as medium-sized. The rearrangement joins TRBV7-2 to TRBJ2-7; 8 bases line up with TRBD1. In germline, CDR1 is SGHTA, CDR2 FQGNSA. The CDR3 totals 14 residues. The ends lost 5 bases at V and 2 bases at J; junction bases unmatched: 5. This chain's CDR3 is CASSVTGVTYEQYF. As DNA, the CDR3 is TGTGCCAGCAGCGTGACAGGGGTCACCTACGAGCAGTACTTC.

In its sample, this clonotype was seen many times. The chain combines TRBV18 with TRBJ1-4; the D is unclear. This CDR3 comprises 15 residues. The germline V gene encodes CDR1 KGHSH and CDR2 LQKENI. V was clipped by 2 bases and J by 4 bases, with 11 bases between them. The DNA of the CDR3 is TGTGCCAGCTCACCAGCAAGTAGCTTTAATGAAAAACTGTTTTTT. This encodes CASSPASSFNEKLFF.

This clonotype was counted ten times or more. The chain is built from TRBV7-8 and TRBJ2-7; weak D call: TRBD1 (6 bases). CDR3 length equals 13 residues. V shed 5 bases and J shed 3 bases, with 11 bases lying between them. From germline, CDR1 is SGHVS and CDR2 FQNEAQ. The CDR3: CASSLDSLYEQYV. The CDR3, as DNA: TGTGCCAGCAGCCTGGACAGCCTCTACGAGCAGTACGTC.

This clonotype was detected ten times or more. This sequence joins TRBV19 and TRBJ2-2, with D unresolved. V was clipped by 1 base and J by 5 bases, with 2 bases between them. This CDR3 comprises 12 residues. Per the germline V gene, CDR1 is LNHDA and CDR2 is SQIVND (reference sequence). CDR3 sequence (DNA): TGTGCCAGTAGTATAGGGACCGGGGAGCTGTTTTTT. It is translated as CASSIGTGELFF.

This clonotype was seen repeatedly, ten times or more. CDR3 sequence reads: CAIMETRDTEAFF. CDR3 in DNA: TGTGCCATCATGGAGACCCGCGACACTGAAGCTTTCTTT. J is TRBJ1-1 and V is TRBV10-3; no clear D gene. CDR1 and CDR2 from the germline V gene are ENHRY and SYGVKD. Trimming cost V 7 bases and J 3 bases, with 12 bases left between them. The CDR3 spans 13 residues.

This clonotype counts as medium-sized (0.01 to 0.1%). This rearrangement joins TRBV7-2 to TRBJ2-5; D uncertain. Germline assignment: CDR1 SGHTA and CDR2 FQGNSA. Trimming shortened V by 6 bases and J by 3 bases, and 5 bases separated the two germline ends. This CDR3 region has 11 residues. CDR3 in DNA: TGTGCCAGCAGAGCAGAAGAGACCCAGTACTTC. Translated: CASRAEETQYF.

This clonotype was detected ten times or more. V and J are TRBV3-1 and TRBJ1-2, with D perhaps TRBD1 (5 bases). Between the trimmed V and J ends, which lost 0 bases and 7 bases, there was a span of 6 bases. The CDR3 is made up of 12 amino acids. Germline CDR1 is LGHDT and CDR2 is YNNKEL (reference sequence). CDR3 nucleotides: TGTGCCAGCAGCCAAGAAGGGACTGGCTACACCTTC. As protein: CASSQEGTGYTF.

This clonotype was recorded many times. The chain's CDR3 is CASGRTSGGDTGELFF. CDR3 sequence (DNA): TGTGCTAGTGGCAGGACTAGCGGGGGAGACACCGGGGAGCTGTTTTTT. V is TRBV12-5 and J is TRBJ2-2, with 13 bases aligning to TRBD2. Germline V gives CDR1 LGHNT, CDR2 FRNRAP. The CDR3 sequence is 16 residues long. V gave up 6 bases and J gave up 3 bases; unmatched junction bases: 4.

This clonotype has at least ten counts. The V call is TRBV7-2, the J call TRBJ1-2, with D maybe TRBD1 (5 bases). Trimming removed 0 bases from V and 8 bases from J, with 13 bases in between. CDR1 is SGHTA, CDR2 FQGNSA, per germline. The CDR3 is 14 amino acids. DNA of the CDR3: TGTGCCAGCAGCTTAGCCTCACAGGTAGTAGGCTACACCTTC. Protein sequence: CASSLASQVVGYTF.

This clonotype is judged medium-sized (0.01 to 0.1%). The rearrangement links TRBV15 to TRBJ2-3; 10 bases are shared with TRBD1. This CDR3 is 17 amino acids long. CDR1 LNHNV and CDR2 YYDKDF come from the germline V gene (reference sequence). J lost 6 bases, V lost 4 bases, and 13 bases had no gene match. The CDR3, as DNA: TGTGCCACCAGCACACTACCTCCGGGACAGGGGATCGATACGCAGTATTTT. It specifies CATSTLPPGQGIDTQYF.

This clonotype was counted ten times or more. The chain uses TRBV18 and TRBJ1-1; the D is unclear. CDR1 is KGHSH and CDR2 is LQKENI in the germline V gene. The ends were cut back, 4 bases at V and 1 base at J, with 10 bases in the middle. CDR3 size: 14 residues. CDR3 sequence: CASSRAPPNTEAFF. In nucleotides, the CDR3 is TGTGCCAGCTCACGGGCACCCCCGAACACTGAAGCTTTCTTT.

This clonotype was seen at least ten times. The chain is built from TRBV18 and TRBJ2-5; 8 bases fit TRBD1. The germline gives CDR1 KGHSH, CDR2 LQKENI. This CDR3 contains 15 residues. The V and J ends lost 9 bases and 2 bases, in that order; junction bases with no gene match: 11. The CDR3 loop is CASSGQGLAQETQYF. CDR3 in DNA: TGTGCCAGTTCTGGACAGGGATTAGCACAAGAGACCCAGTACTTC.

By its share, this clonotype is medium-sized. For the CDR3, the DNA is TGTGCCAGCACCCCGCACGACAGGGAAGAGACCCAGTACTTC. This gives the protein CASTPHDREETQYF. The V call is TRBV6-6, the J call TRBJ2-5; the match to TRBD1 covers 7 bases. Germline lookup yields CDR1 MNHNY and CDR2 SVGAGI (reference sequence). The CDR3 totals 14 residues. V shed 7 bases, J shed 3 bases, and the junction held 8 bases outside the gene matches.

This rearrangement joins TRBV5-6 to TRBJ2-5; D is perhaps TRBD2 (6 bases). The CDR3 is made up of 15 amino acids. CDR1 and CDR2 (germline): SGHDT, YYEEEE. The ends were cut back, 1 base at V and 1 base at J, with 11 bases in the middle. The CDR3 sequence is CASSLPRGIQETQYF. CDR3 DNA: TGTGCCAGCAGCTTGCCCCGGGGGATCCAAGAGACCCAGTACTTC.

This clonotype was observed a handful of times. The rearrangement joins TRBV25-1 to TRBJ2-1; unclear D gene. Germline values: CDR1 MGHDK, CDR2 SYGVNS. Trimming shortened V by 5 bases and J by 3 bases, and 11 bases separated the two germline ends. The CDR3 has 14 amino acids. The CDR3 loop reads CASSQSDFYNEQFF. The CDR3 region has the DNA TGTGCCAGCAGTCAGTCCGACTTCTACAATGAGCAGTTCTTC.

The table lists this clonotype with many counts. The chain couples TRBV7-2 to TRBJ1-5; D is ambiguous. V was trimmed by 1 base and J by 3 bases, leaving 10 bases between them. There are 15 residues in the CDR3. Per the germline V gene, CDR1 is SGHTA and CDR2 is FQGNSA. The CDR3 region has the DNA TGTGCCAGCAGCTTAGGAGGCAGGCACAATCAGCCCCAGCATTTT. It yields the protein CASSLGGRHNQPQHF.

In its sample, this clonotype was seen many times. The CDR3 nucleotides read TGTGCCAGCAGCTTAGGGACAGGGGGTGGCTACACCTTC. Translating it yields CASSLGTGGGYTF. This chain uses TRBV13 with TRBJ1-2, with 9 bases lining up with TRBD1. V gave up 0 bases and J gave up 7 bases; unmatched junction bases: 0. CDR3 length: 13 residues. CDR1 and CDR2 from the germline V gene are PRHDT and FYEKMQ (reference sequence).

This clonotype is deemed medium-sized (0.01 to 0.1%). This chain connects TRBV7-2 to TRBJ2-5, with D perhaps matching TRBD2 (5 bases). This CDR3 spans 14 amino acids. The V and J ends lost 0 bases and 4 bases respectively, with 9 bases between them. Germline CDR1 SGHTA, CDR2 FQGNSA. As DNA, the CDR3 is TGTGCCAGCAGCTTAGCTCTGGGGAGAGAGACCCAGTACTTC. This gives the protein CASSLALGRETQYF.

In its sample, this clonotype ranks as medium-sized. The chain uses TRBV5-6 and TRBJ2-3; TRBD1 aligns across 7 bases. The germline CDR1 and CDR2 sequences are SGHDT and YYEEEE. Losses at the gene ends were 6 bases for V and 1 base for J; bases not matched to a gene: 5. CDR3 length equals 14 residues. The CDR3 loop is CASTLDRGTDTQYF. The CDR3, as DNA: TGTGCCAGCACGCTCGACAGGGGCACAGATACGCAGTATTTT.

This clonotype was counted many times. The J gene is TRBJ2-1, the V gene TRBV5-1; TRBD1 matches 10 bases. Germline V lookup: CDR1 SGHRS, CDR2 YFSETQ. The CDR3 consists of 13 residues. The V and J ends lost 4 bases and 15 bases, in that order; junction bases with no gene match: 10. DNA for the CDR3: TGCGCCAGCAGCAGGGGGACAGGGGAGTTGTGGTTCTTC. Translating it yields CASSRGTGELWFF.

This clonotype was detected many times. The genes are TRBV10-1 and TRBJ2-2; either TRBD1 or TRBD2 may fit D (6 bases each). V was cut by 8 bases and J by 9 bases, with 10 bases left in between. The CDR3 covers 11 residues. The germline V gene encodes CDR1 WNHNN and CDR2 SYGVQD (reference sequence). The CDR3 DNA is TGCGCCAGCTTGGGGGGCAGGGAGCTGTTTTTT. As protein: CASLGGRELFF.

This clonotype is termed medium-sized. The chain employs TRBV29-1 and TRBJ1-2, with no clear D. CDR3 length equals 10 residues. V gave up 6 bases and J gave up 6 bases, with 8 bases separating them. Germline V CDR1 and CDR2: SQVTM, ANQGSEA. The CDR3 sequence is CSVDRHGYTF. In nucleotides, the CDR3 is TGCAGCGTCGACCGGCATGGCTACACCTTC.

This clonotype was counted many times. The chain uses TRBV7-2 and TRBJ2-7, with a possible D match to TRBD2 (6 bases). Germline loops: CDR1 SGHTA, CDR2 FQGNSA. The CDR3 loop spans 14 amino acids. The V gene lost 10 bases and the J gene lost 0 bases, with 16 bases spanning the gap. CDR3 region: CATQARGSSYEQYF. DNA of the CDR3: TGTGCCACCCAAGCTCGGGGGAGCTCCTACGAGCAGTACTTC.

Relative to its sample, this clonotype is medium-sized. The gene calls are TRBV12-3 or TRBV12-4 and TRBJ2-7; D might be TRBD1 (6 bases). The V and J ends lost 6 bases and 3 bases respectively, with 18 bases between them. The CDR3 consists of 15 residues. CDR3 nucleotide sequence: TGTGCCAGCAGCTTGGACAGAGTCCCCAACTACGAGCAGTACTTC. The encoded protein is CASSLDRVPNYEQYF.

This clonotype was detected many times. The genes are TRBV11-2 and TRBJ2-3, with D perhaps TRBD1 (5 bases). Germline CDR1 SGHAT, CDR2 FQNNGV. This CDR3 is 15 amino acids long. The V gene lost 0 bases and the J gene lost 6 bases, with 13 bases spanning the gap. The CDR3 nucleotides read TGTGCCAGCAGCTTAGATCAGCAGGGTGGGGATACGCAGTATTTT. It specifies CASSLDQQGGDTQYF.

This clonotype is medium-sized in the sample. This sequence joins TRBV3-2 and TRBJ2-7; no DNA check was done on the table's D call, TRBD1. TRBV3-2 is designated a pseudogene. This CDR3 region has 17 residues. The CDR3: CASSQGVPLHSCYEQYV. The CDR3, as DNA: TGTGCCAGCAGCCAAGGCGTCCCTCTCCACTCCTGCTACGAGCAGTACGTC.

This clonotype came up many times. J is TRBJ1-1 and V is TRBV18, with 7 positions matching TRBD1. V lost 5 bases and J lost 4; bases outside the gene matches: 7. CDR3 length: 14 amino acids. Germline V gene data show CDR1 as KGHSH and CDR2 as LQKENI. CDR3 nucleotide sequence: TGTGCCAGCTCATCACAGGGGTCGGTCACTGAAGCTTTCTTT. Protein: CASSSQGSVTEAFF.

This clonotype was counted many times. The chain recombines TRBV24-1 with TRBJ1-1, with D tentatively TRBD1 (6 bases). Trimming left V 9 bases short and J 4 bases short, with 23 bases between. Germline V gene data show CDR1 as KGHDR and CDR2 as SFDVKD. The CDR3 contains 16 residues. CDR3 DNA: TGTGCCACCCCGGGGGCCCTAGAGAGGGGTGTCACTGAAGCTTTCTTT. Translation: CATPGALERGVTEAFF.